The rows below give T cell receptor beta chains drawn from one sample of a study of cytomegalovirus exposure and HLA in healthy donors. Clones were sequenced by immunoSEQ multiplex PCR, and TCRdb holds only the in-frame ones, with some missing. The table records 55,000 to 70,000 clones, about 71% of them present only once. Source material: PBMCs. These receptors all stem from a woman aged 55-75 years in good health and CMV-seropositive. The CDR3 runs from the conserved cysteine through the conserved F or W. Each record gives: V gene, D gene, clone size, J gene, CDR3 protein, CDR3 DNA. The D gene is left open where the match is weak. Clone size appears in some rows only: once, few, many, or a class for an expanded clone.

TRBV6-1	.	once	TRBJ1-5	CASAWEGSNQPQHF	TGTGCCAGCGCATGGGAGGGTAGCAATCAGCCCCAGCATTTT
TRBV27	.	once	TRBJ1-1	CASRPGSYDTEAFF	TGTGCCAGCAGACCCGGGAGTTACGACACTGAAGCTTTCTTT
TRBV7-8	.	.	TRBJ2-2	CASSLGGFGELFF	TGTGCCAGCAGCTTAGGGGGCTTCGGGGAGCTGTTTTTT
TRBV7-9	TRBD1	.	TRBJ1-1	CASRLGTGSMNTEAFF	TGTGCCAGCAGGTTGGGGACAGGGTCCATGAACACTGAAGCTTTCTTT
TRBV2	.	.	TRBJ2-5	CASTWDSGETQYF	TGTGCCAGCACCTGGGATAGCGGAGAGACCCAGTACTTC
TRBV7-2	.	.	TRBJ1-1	CASSLVPGRGSPTEAFF	TGTGCCAGCAGCTTAGTTCCGGGTCGGGGGTCGCCCACTGAAGCTTTCTTT
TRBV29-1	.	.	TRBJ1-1	CSAGRGMNTEAFF	TGCAGCGCTGGGAGGGGAATGAACACTGAAGCTTTCTTT
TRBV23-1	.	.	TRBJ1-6	CASSLDTSYNSPLHF	TGCGCCAGCAGCCTCGACACTTCCTATAATTCACCCCTCCACTTT
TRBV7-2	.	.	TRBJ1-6	CASSLSGRGNSPLHF	TGTGCCAGCAGCTTATCAGGGAGGGGTAATTCACCCCTCCACTTT
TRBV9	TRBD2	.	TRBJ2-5	CASSVASGNRQETQYF	TGTGCCAGCAGCGTGGCTAGCGGTAACCGACAAGAGACCCAGTACTTC
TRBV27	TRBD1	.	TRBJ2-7	CASSDRTGRGEQYF	TGTGCCAGCAGTGATAGGACAGGGCGGGGCGAGCAGTACTTC
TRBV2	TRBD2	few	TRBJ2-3	CASRDPLAENTDTQYF	TGTGCCAGCAGAGATCCACTAGCGGAAAACACAGATACGCAGTATTTT
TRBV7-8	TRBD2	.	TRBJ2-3	CASSRAGTAGTSGGARDTQYF	TGTGCCAGCAGCAGGGCTGGGACAGCTGGGACTAGCGGGGGGGCGAGAGATACGCAGTATTTT
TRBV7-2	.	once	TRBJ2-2	CASSLGGRNTGELFF	TGTGCCAGCAGCCTCGGCGGGCGGAACACCGGGGAGCTGTTTTTT